Below are 30 T cell receptor beta chains sequenced from a single sample in a study of vaccination and CD4 T cells after COVID-19. Scientists ran DNA taken from cultured CD4+ T cells through the Oncomine TCR Beta short-read assay for sequencing. Each CDR3 protein gets one entry after TCRdb re-called the PCR reads with MiXCR. Of about 7,100 distinct CDR3 sequences listed, around 73% are singletons. No antigen has been assigned to these receptors. Treatment indicated: approximately 9-day PBMC culture with coronavirus spike peptide pools or control peptides (ViraFEST assay). Sequencing input: CD4+ T cells from blood, cultured in vitro. The source is a human donor who had recovered from COVID-19.

This clonotype is medium-sized. This chain uses TRBV6-2 or TRBV6-3 with TRBJ1-5, with 11 bases that match TRBD1. The CDR3 extends over 16 amino acids. V was clipped by 4 bases and J by 6 bases; unmatched bases: 8. Germline V lookup: CDR1 MNHEY, CDR2 SVGEGT. Here the CDR3 DNA reads TGTGCCAGCAGTTCAGGGACAGGGGGAGTTCTTCAGCCCCAGCATTTT. Amino acids: CASSSGTGGVLQPQHF.

The chain combines TRBV27 with TRBJ1-1; TRBD1 matches 7 bases. Germline CDR1 is MNHEY and CDR2 is SMNVEV (reference sequence). V gave up 4 bases and J gave up 0 bases; unmatched junction bases: 8. This CDR3 comprises 16 residues. The CDR3 nucleotides are TGTGCCAGCAGTTACGAATTGGGGACAGTGAACACTGAAGCTTTCTTT. Translated: CASSYELGTVNTEAFF.

V usage is TRBV24-1 and J usage is TRBJ2-3; TRBD2 agrees at 14 bases. The CDR3 covers 16 residues. Trimming cost V 4 bases and J 4 bases; bases outside gene matches: 3. Germline V gives CDR1 KGHDR, CDR2 SFDVKD. CDR3 nucleotides: TGTGCCACCAGTGACCCGGGACTAGCGGGAGCAGATACGCAGTATTTT. This gives the protein CATSDPGLAGADTQYF.

Relative to its sample, this clonotype is medium-sized. CDR3 in amino acids: CASSFSGGGETQYF. DNA of the CDR3: TGTGCCAGCAGTTTCTCTGGGGGTGGAGAGACCCAGTACTTC. The genes are TRBV28 and TRBJ2-5; TRBD1 or TRBD2 may be the D gene (5 bases each). Per the germline V gene, CDR1 is MDHEN and CDR2 is SYDVKM. This CDR3 contains 14 residues. The V end lost 3 bases, the J end lost 4 bases, and 12 bases lay between the germline ends.

The chain is built from TRBV24-1 and TRBJ1-6; 8 bases agree with TRBD1. The CDR3 is made up of 13 amino acids. V lost 10 bases to trimming and J lost 13 bases; unmatched junction nucleotides: 11. The V gene's germline CDR1 is KGHDR and CDR2 SFDVKD. CDR3 DNA: TGTGCCACACAGGACAGGGCTTTTTTTCCCCTCCACTTT. It yields the protein CATQDRAFFPLHF.

Turning to this clonotype: Because the CDR3 is missing its conserved closing phenylalanine or tryptophan, this is likely a read error. The rearrangement joins TRBV6-5 to TRBJ2-6; D may be TRBD1 (7 bases). The germline V gene encodes CDR1 MNHEY and CDR2 SVGAGI. This CDR3 is 17 amino acids long. Trimming left V 4 bases short and J 1 base short, with 14 bases between. CDR3 sequence reads: CASSSLTGRSGANVLTL. CDR3 sequence (DNA): TGTGCCAGCAGTTCCCTGACAGGGAGGTCTGGGGCCAACGTCCTGACTCTC.

This sequence joins TRBV6-1 and TRBJ1-1; D is unresolved. V lost 11 bases and J lost 4, with 17 bases in between. From germline, CDR1 is MNHNS and CDR2 SASEGT. The CDR3 has 13 residues. The CDR3 reads CAARRPDFTEAFF. The CDR3 DNA reads TGTGCCGCGCGACGCCCGGACTTCACTGAAGCTTTCTTT.

The J gene is TRBJ1-5, the V gene TRBV7-2, with a weak D call TRBD1 (5 bases). V lost 1 base to trimming and J lost 3 bases, with 10 bases between them. The CDR3 spans 15 residues. Germline V lookup: CDR1 SGHTA, CDR2 FQGNSA. The CDR3 DNA follows: TGTGCCAGCAGCTTAGTGTCAGGGTTCAATCAGCCCCAGCATTTT. This gives the protein CASSLVSGFNQPQHF. Full variable domain (rest looked up from reference TRBV7-2 and TRBJ1-5): GAGVSQSPSNKVTEKGKDVELRCDPISGHTALYWYRQSLGQGLEFLIYFQGNSAPDKSGLPSDRFSAERTGGSVSTLTIQRTQQEDSAVYLCASSLVSGFNQPQHFGDGTRLSIL.

V usage is TRBV7-2 and J usage is TRBJ1-5, with D unresolved. V was cut by 1 base and J by 4 bases, with 5 bases left in between. Germline V gene sequence: CDR1 SGHTA, CDR2 FQGNSA. The CDR3 totals 13 residues. The CDR3 sequence is CASSLGVNQPQHF. CDR3 sequence (DNA): TGTGCCAGCAGCTTAGGGGTAAATCAGCCCCAGCATTTT.

The gene calls are TRBV24-1 and TRBJ1-2; 7 bases are shared with TRBD1. J lost 5 bases, V lost 2 bases, and 7 bases had no gene match. Germline V CDR1 and CDR2: KGHDR, SFDVKD. The length of the CDR3 is 15 residues. Here the CDR3 DNA reads TGTGCCACCAGTGATTCGGACAGGAATATATATGGCTACACCTTC. Translation: CATSDSDRNIYGYTF.

This chain links TRBV24-1 with TRBJ1-1; no definite D call. This CDR3 has 13 residues. Germline V gene data show CDR1 as KGHDR and CDR2 as SFDVKD. Between the trimmed V and J ends, which lost 0 bases and 0 bases, there was a span of 1 base. Here the CDR3 DNA reads TGTGCCACCAGTGATTTGCTGAACACTGAAGCTTTCTTT. As protein: CATSDLLNTEAFF.

The CDR3 here is CASSSPDRIGSPLHF. The CDR3 bases are TGTGCCAGCAGTTCCCCGGACAGGATTGGGTCACCCCTCCACTTT. This chain connects TRBV6-5 to TRBJ1-6; 7 bases align to TRBD1. V shed 4 bases, J shed 10 bases, and the junction held 10 bases outside the gene matches. The CDR3 is 15 residues long. Germline V CDR1 and CDR2: MNHEY, SVGAGI.

V gene TRBV7-2 combines with J gene TRBJ1-1, with 11 bases lining up with TRBD1. J was trimmed by 10 bases and V by 5 bases; bases with no gene match: 12. Germline lookup yields CDR1 SGHTA and CDR2 FQGNSA. The CDR3 loop spans 15 amino acids. The CDR3: CASSPSQDRGRGAFF. CDR3 coding DNA: TGTGCCAGCAGCCCATCTCAGGACAGGGGGCGGGGAGCTTTCTTT.

This chain links TRBV6-1 with TRBJ2-1, with TRBD2 identical over 7 bases. J lost 12 bases, V lost 3 bases, and 11 bases had no gene match. CDR3 size: 14 residues. The V gene's germline CDR1 is MNHNS and CDR2 SASEGT. CDR3 in amino acids: CASSDWRRELGQFF. CDR3 coding DNA: TGTGCCAGCAGTGACTGGCGGCGGGAGTTAGGGCAGTTCTTC.

The rearrangement joins TRBV4-2 to TRBJ1-2; the D gene is possibly TRBD1 (5 bases). Germline CDR1 is LGHNA and CDR2 is YNFKEQ. V was trimmed by 0 bases and J by 5 bases, leaving 16 bases between them. The CDR3 runs 16 residues. The CDR3 nucleotides read TGTGCCAGCAGCCAAGATCTCGGGGGAAGAGGATATGGCTACACCTTC. Translated, it gives CASSQDLGGRGYGYTF.

V is TRBV30 and J is TRBJ1-5; D uncertain. The CDR3 consists of 14 residues. CDR1 and CDR2 from the germline V gene are GTSNPN and SVGIG (reference sequence). Trimming took 4 bases from V and 0 from J, leaving 10 bases between them. This CDR3 reads CAWTDGHSNQPQHF. In DNA, the CDR3 is TGTGCCTGGACCGACGGTCATAGCAATCAGCCCCAGCATTTT.

This chain joins TRBV20-1 and TRBJ1-2; D is ambiguous. This CDR3 has 12 amino acids. The V gene's germline CDR1 is DFQATT and CDR2 SNEGSKA (reference sequence). For the CDR3, the DNA is TGCAGCCACCGGGCCCCGGGTCTCGGCTACACCTTC. It specifies CSHRAPGLGYTF.

This clonotype was seen only once. The genes are TRBV7-8 and TRBJ1-1, with 8 bases lining up with TRBD1. J gave up 1 base and V 2 bases, and 9 bases lay outside the gene matches. Germline CDR1 is SGHVS and CDR2 is FQNEAQ. The CDR3 spans 17 residues. Written as DNA, the CDR3 is TGTGCCAGCAGCTTACAGGGGGCCTCTCTTGGGAACACTGAAGCTTTCTTT. Its translation is CASSLQGASLGNTEAFF.

The chain uses TRBV20-1 and TRBJ2-7, with TRBD2 matching 12 bases. Germline V gives CDR1 DFQATT, CDR2 SNEGSKA (reference sequence). CDR3 length: 16 amino acids. The V segment lost 0 bases and the J segment 6 bases; nucleotides outside the gene matches: 9. CDR3 residues: CSARDYSGLAGSEQYF. Here the CDR3 DNA reads TGCAGTGCTAGAGATTATTCCGGACTAGCGGGATCCGAGCAGTACTTC.

V is TRBV25-1 and J is TRBJ1-2, with D possibly being TRBD1 (6 bases). Per germline, CDR1 MGHDK and CDR2 SYGVNS. The CDR3 length is 16 residues. V lost 1 base and J lost 8, with 20 bases in between. CDR3 sequence (DNA): TGTGCCAGCAGTGAATCAGGGCGGGGGGCGAGTGGAGGCTACACCTTC. Amino acid sequence: CASSESGRGASGGYTF.

The chain links TRBV6-2 or TRBV6-3 to TRBJ2-7; D is undetermined. The germline gives CDR1 MNHEY, CDR2 SVGEGT. The CDR3 runs to 13 residues. V lost 2 bases, J lost 0 bases, and 5 bases lay in between. The CDR3 protein is CASSYRPSYEQYF. The CDR3 DNA is TGTGCCAGCAGTTACAGACCCTCCTACGAGCAGTACTTC.

V usage is TRBV27 and J usage is TRBJ1-5; D is unclear. The CDR3 contains 14 residues. The germline V gene has CDR1 MNHEY and CDR2 SMNVEV (reference sequence). Trimming stripped 9 bases from V and 4 bases from J, with 16 bases between. The CDR3 coding sequence is TGTGCCAGTTCCCAGGTGGCGCGGAATCAGCCCCAGCATTTT. It translates to CASSQVARNQPQHF.

This rearrangement joins TRBV18 to TRBJ2-5, with D uncertain. V was shortened by 1 base and J by 1 base, with 7 bases between the two germline ends. The germline CDR1 and CDR2 sequences are KGHSH and LQKENI. This CDR3 spans 14 amino acids. The CDR3 DNA is TGTGCCAGCTCACCACTGCAGGTCCAAGAGACCCAGTACTTC. Translation gives CASSPLQVQETQYF. Full variable domain (remainder filled in from reference TRBV18 and TRBJ2-5): NAGVMQNPRHLVRRRGQEARLRCSPMKGHSHVYWYRQLPEEGLKFMVYLQKENIIDESGMPKERFSAEFPKEGPSILRIQQVVRGDSAAYFCASSPLQVQETQYFGPGTRLLVL.

The V and J genes are TRBV7-2 and TRBJ1-6; D unclear. The germline V and J ends were trimmed by 3 bases and 2 bases, with 8 bases remaining between them. Germline V CDR1 and CDR2: SGHTA, FQGNSA. This CDR3 is 15 amino acids long. CDR3 loop: CASSFPQAYNSPLHF. The CDR3 DNA reads as TGTGCCAGCAGCTTTCCCCAGGCCTATAATTCACCCCTCCACTTT.

The CDR3, as DNA: TGTGCCAGCAGCCGAGCAACCGCGTTGGGACAAGAGACCCAGTACTTC. It translates to CASSRATALGQETQYF. V gene TRBV4-2 combines with J gene TRBJ2-5; D is undetermined. Trimming left V 4 bases short and J 2 bases short, with 17 bases between. There are 16 residues in the CDR3. CDR1 is LGHNA and CDR2 is YNFKEQ in the germline V gene.

V gene TRBV7-2 combines with J gene TRBJ1-2, with D possibly matching TRBD1 (5 bases). Trimming took 6 bases from V and 7 from J, leaving 30 bases between them. The CDR3 runs to 18 residues. Per the germline V gene, CDR1 is SGHTA and CDR2 is FQGNSA. CDR3 sequence (DNA): TGTGCCAGCAGAAATTACTTCGGAGGAGGTTCTGGTGGGGCTGGCTACACCTTC. Encoded protein: CASRNYFGGGSGGAGYTF.

This sequence joins TRBV7-3 and TRBJ1-2, with 8 bases aligning to TRBD1. The V gene end was trimmed by 6 bases and the J gene end by 5 bases; junction bases not matched to a gene: 5. CDR1 and CDR2 (germline): SGHTA, FQGTGA. The CDR3 is made up of 13 amino acids. The CDR3 is CASRSTGGYGYTF. CDR3 nucleotide sequence: TGTGCCAGCAGGTCAACAGGGGGGTATGGCTACACCTTC.

J is TRBJ2-3 and V is TRBV24-1; no clear D. V was clipped by 3 bases and J by 1 base, with 16 bases between them. The CDR3 runs 17 residues. Germline V CDR1 and CDR2: KGHDR, SFDVKD. The CDR3 DNA sequence: TGTGCCACCAGTGATCCCCGGGCCCTAGGGCGCACAGATACGCAGTATTTT. This translates into CATSDPRALGRTDTQYF.

The chain has TRBV15 and TRBJ2-3; 11 nucleotides match TRBD2. V lost 2 bases to trimming and J lost 0 bases; unmatched junction nucleotides: 4. CDR3 length equals 17 residues. From germline, CDR1 is LNHNV and CDR2 YYDKDF (reference sequence). The CDR3, as DNA: TGTGCCACCAGCAGATCTCGGACTAGCGGGAGCACAGATACGCAGTATTTT. Translated, it gives CATSRSRTSGSTDTQYF.

Only a few counts were recorded for this clonotype. CDR3 sequence: CSVWAASGDNEQFF. CDR3 nucleotide sequence: TGCAGTGTTTGGGCCGCTAGCGGAGACAATGAGCAGTTCTTC. The chain combines TRBV20-1 with TRBJ2-1; 7 bases match TRBD2. After removal of 7 bases from V and 5 bases from J, the junction contained 11 bases not matched to a gene. The CDR3 covers 14 residues. Germline V gene sequence: CDR1 DFQATT, CDR2 SNEGSKA (reference sequence).